The T cell receptor beta chain under discussion was sequenced for a study of brain T cells in children with intractable seizures. Sequencing was limited to surgery cases with top T cell transcript signatures in brain tissue. Patients received at least one anti-epileptic drug before surgery. Per germline, CDR1 SQVTM and CDR2 ANQGSEA. The V and J ends lost 0 bases and 2 bases, in that order; junction bases with no gene match: 7. This CDR3 spans 16 amino acids. As concerns this clone: Its antigen remains unidentified.

Broader study findings: Clones missing pre-surgery may reflect undersampling of that blood sample. HCMV serostatus was not known, and viral specificity came from CDR3 similarity only.

Produced via immunoSEQ multiplex PCR; TCRdb's table is partial and in-frame only. The table records 60,000 to 85,000 clones, 85% to 95% of them present only once. The chain combines TRBV29-1 with TRBJ2-7; 10 nucleotides align to TRBD1. Material: peripheral blood, obtained at surgery. The sequence derives from a boy younger than two with tuberous sclerosis and intractable seizures. The CDR3 is CSVEDPGTGEPYEQYF. The CDR3 DNA reads as TGCAGCGTTGAAGATCCGGGGACAGGGGAGCCCTACGAGCAGTACTTC.